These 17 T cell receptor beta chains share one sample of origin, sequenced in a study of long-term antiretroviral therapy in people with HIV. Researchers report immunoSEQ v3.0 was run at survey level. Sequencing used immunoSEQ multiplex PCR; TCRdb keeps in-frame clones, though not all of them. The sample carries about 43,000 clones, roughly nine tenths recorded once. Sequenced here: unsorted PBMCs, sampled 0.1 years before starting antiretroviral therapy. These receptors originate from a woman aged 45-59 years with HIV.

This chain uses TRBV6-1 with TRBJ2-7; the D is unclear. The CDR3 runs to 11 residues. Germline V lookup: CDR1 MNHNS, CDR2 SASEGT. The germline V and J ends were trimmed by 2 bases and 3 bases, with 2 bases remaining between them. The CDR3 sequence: CASSELYEQYF. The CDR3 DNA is TGTGCCAGCAGTGAACTCTACGAGCAGTACTTC.

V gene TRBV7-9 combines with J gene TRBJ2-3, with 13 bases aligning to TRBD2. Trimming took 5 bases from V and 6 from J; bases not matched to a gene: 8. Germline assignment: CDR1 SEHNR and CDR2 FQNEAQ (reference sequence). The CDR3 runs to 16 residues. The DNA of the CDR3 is TGTGCCAGCAGCCCGTTGACTAGCGGGGGGCCGGATACGCAGTATTTT. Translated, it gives CASSPLTSGGPDTQYF.

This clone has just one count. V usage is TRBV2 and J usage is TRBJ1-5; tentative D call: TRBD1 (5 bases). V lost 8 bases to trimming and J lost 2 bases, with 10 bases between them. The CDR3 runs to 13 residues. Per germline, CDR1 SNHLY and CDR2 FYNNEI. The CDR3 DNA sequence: TGTGCCAGCGGGGGAGGGGGCAATCAGCCCCAGCATTTT. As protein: CASGGGGNQPQHF. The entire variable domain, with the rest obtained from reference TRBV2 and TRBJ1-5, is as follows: EPEVTQTPSHQVTQMGQEVILRCVPISNHLYFYWYRQILGQKVEFLVSFYNNEISEKSEIFDDQFSVERPDGSNFTLKIRSTKLEDSAMYFCASGGGGNQPQHFGDGTRLSIL.

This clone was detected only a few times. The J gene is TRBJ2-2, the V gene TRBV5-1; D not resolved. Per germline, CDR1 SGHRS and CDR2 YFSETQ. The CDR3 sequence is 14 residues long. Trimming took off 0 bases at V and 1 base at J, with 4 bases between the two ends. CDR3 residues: CASSLGRNTGELFF. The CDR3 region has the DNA TGCGCCAGCAGCTTGGGACGGAACACCGGGGAGCTGTTTTTT.

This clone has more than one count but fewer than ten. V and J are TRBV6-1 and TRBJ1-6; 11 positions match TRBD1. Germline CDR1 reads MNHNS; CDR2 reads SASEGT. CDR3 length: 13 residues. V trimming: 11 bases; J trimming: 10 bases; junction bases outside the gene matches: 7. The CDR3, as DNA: TGTGCCGCACGGACAGGGGGCGGGTCACCCCTCCACTTT. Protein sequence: CAARTGGGSPLHF.

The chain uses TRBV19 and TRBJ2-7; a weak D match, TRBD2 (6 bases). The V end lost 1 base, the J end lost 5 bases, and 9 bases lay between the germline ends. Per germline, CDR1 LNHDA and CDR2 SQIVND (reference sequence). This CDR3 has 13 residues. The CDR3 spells CASSIAGGHEQYF. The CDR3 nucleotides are TGTGCCAGTAGTATAGCCGGGGGTCACGAGCAGTACTTC.

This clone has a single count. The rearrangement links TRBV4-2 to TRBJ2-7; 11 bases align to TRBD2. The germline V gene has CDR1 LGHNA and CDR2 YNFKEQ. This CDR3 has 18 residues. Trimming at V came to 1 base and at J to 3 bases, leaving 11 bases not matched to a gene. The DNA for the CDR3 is TGTGCCAGCAGCCAAGGGGAAAGAGCTAGCGGGGGGTTCTACGAGCAGTACTTC. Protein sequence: CASSQGERASGGFYEQYF.

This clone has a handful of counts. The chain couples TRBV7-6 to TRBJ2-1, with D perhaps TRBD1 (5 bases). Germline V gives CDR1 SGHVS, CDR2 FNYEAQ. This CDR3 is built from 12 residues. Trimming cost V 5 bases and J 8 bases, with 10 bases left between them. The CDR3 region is CASSVWGDEQFF. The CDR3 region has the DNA TGTGCCAGCAGCGTATGGGGCGATGAGCAGTTCTTC. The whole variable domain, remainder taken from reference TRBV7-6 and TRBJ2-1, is GAGVSQSPRYKVTKRGQDVALRCDPISGHVSLYWYRQALGQGPEFLTYFNYEAQQDKSGLPNDRFSAERPEGSISTLTIQRTEQRDSAMYRCASSVWGDEQFFGPGTRLTVL.

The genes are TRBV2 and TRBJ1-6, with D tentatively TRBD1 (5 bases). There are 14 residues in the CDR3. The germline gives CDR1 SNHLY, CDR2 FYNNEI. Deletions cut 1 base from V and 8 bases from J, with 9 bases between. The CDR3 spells CASSEDRTYSPLHF. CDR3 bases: TGTGCCAGCAGTGAAGACAGGACCTATTCACCCCTCCACTTT.

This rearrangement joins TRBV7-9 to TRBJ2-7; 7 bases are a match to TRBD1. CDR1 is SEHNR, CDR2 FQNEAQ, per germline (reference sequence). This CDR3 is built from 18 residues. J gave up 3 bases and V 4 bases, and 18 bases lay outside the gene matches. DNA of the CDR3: TGTGCCAGCAGCTCTACGGACAGGCTCACACCTACCGGCTACGAGCAGTACTTC. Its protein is CASSSTDRLTPTGYEQYF. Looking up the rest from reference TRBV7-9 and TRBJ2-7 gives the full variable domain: DTGVSQNPRHKITKRGQNVTFRCDPISEHNRLYWYRQTLGQGPEFLTYFQNEAQLEKSRLLSDRFSAERPKGSFSTLEIQRTEQGDSAMYLCASSSTDRLTPTGYEQYFGPGTRLTVT.

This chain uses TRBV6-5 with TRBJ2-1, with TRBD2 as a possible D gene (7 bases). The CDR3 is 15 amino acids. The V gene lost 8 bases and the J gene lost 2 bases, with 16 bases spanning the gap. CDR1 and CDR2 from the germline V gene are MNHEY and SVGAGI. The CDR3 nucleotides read TGTGCCAGCCACATGGGGGGGGGCCCCTACAATGAGCAGTTCTTC. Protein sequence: CASHMGGGPYNEQFF.

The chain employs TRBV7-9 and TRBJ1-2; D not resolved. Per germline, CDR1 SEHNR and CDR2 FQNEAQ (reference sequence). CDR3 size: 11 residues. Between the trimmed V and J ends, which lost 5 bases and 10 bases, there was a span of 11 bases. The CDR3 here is CASSLPGVYTF. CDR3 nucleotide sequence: TGTGCCAGCAGCCTACCGGGAGTCTACACCTTC.

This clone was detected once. CDR3 sequence: CASSSGTARGYNEQFF. The CDR3 DNA reads as TGTGCCAGCAGCTCCGGGACCGCCCGTGGGTACAATGAGCAGTTCTTC. The chain recombines TRBV7-2 with TRBJ2-1, with D perhaps TRBD1 or TRBD2 (5 bases each). The V gene's germline CDR1 is SGHTA and CDR2 FQGNSA. V shed 4 bases and J shed 4 bases, with 17 bases lying between them. CDR3 size: 16 residues.

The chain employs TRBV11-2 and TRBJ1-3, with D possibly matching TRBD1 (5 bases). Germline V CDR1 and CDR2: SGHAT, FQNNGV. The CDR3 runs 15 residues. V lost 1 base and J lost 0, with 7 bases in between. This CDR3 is CASSLGQPSGNTIYF. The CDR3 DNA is TGTGCCAGCAGCTTAGGACAGCCCTCTGGAAACACCATATATTTT.

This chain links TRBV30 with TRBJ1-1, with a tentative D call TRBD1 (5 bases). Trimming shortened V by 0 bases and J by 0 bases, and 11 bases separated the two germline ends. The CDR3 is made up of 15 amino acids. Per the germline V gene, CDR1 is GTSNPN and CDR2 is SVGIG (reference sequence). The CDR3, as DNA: TGTGCCTGGAGTGTACGGGGGGGGTTGAACACTGAAGCTTTCTTT. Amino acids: CAWSVRGGLNTEAFF.

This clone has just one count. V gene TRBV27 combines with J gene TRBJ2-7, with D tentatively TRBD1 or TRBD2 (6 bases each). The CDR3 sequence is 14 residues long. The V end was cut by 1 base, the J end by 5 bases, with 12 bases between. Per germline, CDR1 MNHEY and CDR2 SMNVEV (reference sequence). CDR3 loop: CASSLLGGRDEQYF. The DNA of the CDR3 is TGTGCCAGCAGTTTATTGGGGGGCCGGGACGAGCAGTACTTC.

CDR3 sequence (DNA): TGTGCCAGCAACGACCGGGACAGGGACCGAAACACCATATATTTT. Translation gives CASNDRDRDRNTIYF. The chain carries TRBV2 and TRBJ1-3, with 9 positions matching TRBD1. The CDR3 loop spans 15 amino acids. Per germline, CDR1 SNHLY and CDR2 FYNNEI. Unmatched junction bases numbered 9, after V lost 7 bases and J lost 5 bases.